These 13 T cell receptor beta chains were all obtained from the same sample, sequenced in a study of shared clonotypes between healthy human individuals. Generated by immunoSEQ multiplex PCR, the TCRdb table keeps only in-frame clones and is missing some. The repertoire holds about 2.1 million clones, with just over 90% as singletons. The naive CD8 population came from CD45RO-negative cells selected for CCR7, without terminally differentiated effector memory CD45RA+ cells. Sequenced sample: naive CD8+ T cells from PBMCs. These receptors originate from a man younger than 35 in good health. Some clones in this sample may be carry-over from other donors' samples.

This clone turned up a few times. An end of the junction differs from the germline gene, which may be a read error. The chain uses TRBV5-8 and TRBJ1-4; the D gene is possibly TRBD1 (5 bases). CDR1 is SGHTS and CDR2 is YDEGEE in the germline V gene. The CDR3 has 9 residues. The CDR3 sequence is CASSPEQAF. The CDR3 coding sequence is TGTGCCAGCAGCCCGGAACAGGCTTTC.

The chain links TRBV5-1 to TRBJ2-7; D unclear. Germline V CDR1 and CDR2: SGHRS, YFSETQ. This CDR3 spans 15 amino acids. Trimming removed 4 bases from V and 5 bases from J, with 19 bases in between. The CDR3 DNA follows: TGCGCCAGCAGCACCATACAGATTACTGAGGACGAGCAGTACTTC. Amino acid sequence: CASSTIQITEDEQYF.

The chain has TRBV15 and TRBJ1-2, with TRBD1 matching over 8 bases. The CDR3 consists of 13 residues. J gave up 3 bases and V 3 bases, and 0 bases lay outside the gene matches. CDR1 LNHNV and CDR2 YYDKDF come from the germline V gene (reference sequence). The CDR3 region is CATSRGQDYGYTF. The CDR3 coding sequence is TGTGCCACCAGCAGGGGACAGGACTATGGCTACACCTTC.

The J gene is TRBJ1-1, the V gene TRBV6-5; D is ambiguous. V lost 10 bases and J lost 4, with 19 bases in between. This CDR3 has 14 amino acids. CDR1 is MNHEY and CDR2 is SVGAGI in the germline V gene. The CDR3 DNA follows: TGTGCCACCAACGCGAACGTCCGGGGCACTGAAGCTTTCTTT. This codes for CATNANVRGTEAFF.

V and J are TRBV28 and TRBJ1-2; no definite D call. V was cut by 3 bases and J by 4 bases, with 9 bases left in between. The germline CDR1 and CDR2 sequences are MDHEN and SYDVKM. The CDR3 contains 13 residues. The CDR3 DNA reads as TGTGCCAGCAGTTTCGGAGCCGTCTATGGCTACACCTTC. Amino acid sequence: CASSFGAVYGYTF.

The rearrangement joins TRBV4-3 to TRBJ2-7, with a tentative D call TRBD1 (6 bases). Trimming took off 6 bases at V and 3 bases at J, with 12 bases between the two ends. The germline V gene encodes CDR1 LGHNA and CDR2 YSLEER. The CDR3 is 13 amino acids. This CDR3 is CASRDSSSYEQYF. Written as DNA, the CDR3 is TGCGCCAGCAGGGACAGTTCTAGCTACGAGCAGTACTTC.

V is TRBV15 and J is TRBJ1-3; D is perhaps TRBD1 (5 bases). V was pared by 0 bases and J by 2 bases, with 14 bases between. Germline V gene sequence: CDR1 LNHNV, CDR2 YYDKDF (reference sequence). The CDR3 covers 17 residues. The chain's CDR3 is CATSRDAQGEAGNTIYF. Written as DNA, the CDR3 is TGTGCCACCAGCAGAGATGCCCAGGGCGAGGCTGGAAACACCATATATTTT.

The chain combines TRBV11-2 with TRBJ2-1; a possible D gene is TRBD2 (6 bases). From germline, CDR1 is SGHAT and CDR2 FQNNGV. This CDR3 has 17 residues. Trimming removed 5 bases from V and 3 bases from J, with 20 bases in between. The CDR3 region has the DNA TGTGCCAGCAGCGTCCCTCTCTTTCCGGGGGACTACAATGAGCAGTTCTTC. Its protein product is CASSVPLFPGDYNEQFF.

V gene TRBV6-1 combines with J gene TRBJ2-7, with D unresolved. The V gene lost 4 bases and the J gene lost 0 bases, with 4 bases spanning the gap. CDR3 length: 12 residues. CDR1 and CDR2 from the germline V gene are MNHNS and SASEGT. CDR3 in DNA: TGTGCCAGCAGTGGCTTCTCCTACGAGCAGTACTTC. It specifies CASSGFSYEQYF.

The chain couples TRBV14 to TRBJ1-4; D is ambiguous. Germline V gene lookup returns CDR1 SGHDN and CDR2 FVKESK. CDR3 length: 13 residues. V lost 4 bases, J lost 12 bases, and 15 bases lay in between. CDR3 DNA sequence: TGTGCCAGCAGCCCCCGAGGCCAAATGGAACTGTTTTTT. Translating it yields CASSPRGQMELFF.

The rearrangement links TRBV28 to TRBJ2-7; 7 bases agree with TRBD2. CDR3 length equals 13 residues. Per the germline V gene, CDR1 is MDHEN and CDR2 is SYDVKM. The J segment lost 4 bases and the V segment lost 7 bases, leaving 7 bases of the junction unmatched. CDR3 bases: TGTGCCAGCACACTAGCGAAGGGGTACGAGCAGTACTTC. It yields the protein CASTLAKGYEQYF.

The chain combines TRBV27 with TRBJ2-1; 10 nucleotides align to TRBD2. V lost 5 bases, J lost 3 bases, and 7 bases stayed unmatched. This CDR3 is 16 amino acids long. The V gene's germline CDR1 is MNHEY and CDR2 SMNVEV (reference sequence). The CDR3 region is CASSPRSGRRYNEQFF. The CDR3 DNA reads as TGTGCCAGCAGTCCACGTAGCGGGAGGCGCTACAATGAGCAGTTCTTC.

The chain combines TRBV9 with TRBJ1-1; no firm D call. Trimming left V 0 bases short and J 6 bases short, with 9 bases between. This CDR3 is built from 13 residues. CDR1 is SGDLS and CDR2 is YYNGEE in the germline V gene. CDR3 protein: CASSVEILAEAFF. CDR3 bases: TGTGCCAGCAGCGTAGAAATACTGGCTGAAGCTTTCTTT. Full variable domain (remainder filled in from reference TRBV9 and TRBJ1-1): DSGVTQTPKHLITATGQRVTLRCSPRSGDLSVYWYQQSLDQGLQFLIQYYNGEERAKGNILERFSAQQFPDLHSELNLSSLELGDSALYFCASSVEILAEAFFGQGTRLTVV.